The 13 T cell receptor beta chains in this list originate from one sample, sequenced in a study of CD4+ T cells in melanoma. Libraries were prepared by immunoSEQ multiplex PCR; TCRdb keeps only in-frame clonotypes and omits some of them. The sample shows about 50,000 clones, approximately 89% of them seen only once. Sequenced sample: peripheral blood. Receptors were obtained from a human donor with melanoma.

The chain employs TRBV19 and TRBJ2-4; 9 bases map to TRBD1. Germline assignment: CDR1 LNHDA and CDR2 SQIVND (reference sequence). The length of the CDR3 is 16 residues. V shed 6 bases, J shed 0 bases, and the junction held 6 bases outside the gene matches. CDR3 sequence: CASRPHRGPAKNIQYF. Written as DNA, the CDR3 is TGTGCCAGTAGACCTCACAGGGGGCCAGCCAAAAACATTCAGTACTTC.

The chain is built from TRBV5-4 and TRBJ2-7; possible D gene TRBD2, 6 bases. Germline CDR1 SGHNT, CDR2 YYREEE (reference sequence). The CDR3 sequence is 15 residues long. Trimming took 1 base from V and 0 from J, leaving 11 bases between them. The CDR3 DNA is TGTGCCAGCAGCTTGCCTAGCGCAAGCTCCTACGAGCAGTACTTC. Translation: CASSLPSASSYEQYF.

In DNA form, the CDR3 reads TGTGCCAGCAGTGTTCGGACAGGGGGCAATGAAAAACTGTTTTTT. Amino acids: CASSVRTGGNEKLFF. This sequence joins TRBV2 and TRBJ1-4; TRBD1 aligns across 11 bases. This CDR3 region has 15 residues. Germline assignment: CDR1 SNHLY and CDR2 FYNNEI. The V and J ends lost 4 bases and 5 bases, in that order; junction bases with no gene match: 3.

The genes are TRBV28 and TRBJ1-2; 8 bases are shared with TRBD1. V was clipped by 6 bases and J by 7 bases; unmatched bases: 13. Germline V gene data show CDR1 as MDHEN and CDR2 as SYDVKM. This CDR3 comprises 15 residues. The CDR3 DNA is TGTGCCAGCAGCTATGAGGACAGGGTAGTTGGTGGCTACACCTTC. Protein sequence: CASSYEDRVVGGYTF.

This CDR3 is CASSYGQGRNYGYTF. CDR3 bases: TGTGCCAGCAGTTACGGACAGGGGAGAAACTATGGCTACACCTTC. V usage is TRBV6-5 and J usage is TRBJ1-2; 9 positions agree with TRBD1. Germline V CDR1 and CDR2: MNHEY, SVGAGI. V lost 2 bases to trimming and J lost 2 bases; unmatched junction nucleotides: 3. The CDR3 is 15 residues long.

This chain joins TRBV15 and TRBJ1-1; D may be TRBD1 (6 bases). The length of the CDR3 is 13 residues. V was cut by 8 bases and J by 6 bases, with 16 bases left in between. The V gene's germline CDR1 is LNHNV and CDR2 YYDKDF (reference sequence). For the CDR3, the DNA is TGTGCCACCTGTAATCCGGGGGGCCCTGAAGCTTTCTTT. Its translation: CATCNPGGPEAFF.

The V and J genes are TRBV18 and TRBJ2-6, with unresolved D. V was trimmed by 3 bases and J by 0 bases, leaving 9 bases between them. Germline V lookup: CDR1 KGHSH, CDR2 LQKENI. This CDR3 region has 16 residues. CDR3 DNA sequence: TGTGCCAGCTCACCCGGCGTACCCTCTGGGGCCAACGTCCTGACTTTC. Amino acid sequence: CASSPGVPSGANVLTF.

The chain links TRBV18 to TRBJ2-7, with D unresolved. Germline V gene lookup returns CDR1 KGHSH and CDR2 LQKENI. The CDR3 runs to 13 residues. V was shortened by 3 bases and J by 3 bases, with 9 bases between the two germline ends. CDR3 amino acids: CASSPRKDYEQYF. The CDR3, as DNA: TGTGCCAGCTCACCGAGGAAGGACTACGAGCAGTACTTC. The full variable domain, its missing parts supplied by reference TRBV18 and TRBJ2-7, is NAGVMQNPRHLVRRRGQEARLRCSPMKGHSHVYWYRQLPEEGLKFMVYLQKENIIDESGMPKERFSAEFPKEGPSILRIQQVVRGDSAAYFCASSPRKDYEQYFGPGTRLTVT.

V gene TRBV10-3 combines with J gene TRBJ2-1; 8 nucleotides line up with TRBD1. This CDR3 has 14 residues. Trimming at V came to 4 bases and at J to 1 base, leaving 0 bases not matched to a gene. Germline assignment: CDR1 ENHRY and CDR2 SYGVKD. DNA of the CDR3: TGTGCCATCAGTGGACAGGGGTCCTACAATGAGCAGTTCTTC. Translated: CAISGQGSYNEQFF.

The chain carries TRBV18 and TRBJ2-1; D is unresolved. The CDR3 consists of 12 residues. The V gene's germline CDR1 is KGHSH and CDR2 LQKENI. V was trimmed by 3 bases and J by 10 bases, leaving 10 bases between them. Here the CDR3 reads CASSPPGREQFF. CDR3 in DNA: TGTGCCAGCTCACCTCCTGGCAGGGAGCAGTTCTTC.

CDR3 amino acids: CASSWDSSYGYTF. The CDR3 DNA sequence: TGTGCCAGCAGCTGGGACAGTTCCTATGGCTACACCTTC. The V gene is TRBV7-9, the J gene TRBJ1-2; 7 bases match TRBD1. J gave up 4 bases and V 4 bases, and 3 bases lay outside the gene matches. Germline-derived CDR1 and CDR2 are SEHNR and FQNEAQ (reference sequence). CDR3 length equals 13 residues. The full variable domain, in which reference TRBV7-9 and TRBJ1-2 provide the parts outside the CDR3, is DTGVSQNPRHKITKRGQNVTFRCDPISEHNRLYWYRQTLGQGPEFLTYFQNEAQLEKSRLLSDRFSAERPKGSFSTLEIQRTEQGDSAMYLCASSWDSSYGYTFGSGTRLTVV.

This chain uses TRBV4-1 with TRBJ2-3; no clear D. V lost 4 bases to trimming and J lost 3 bases, with 17 bases between them. The CDR3 has 16 amino acids. CDR1 and CDR2 (germline): MGHRA, YSYEKL. The CDR3 nucleotides read TGCGCCAGCAGCCCGAGGCCCCTAGAGAGGACAGATACGCAGTATTTT. Encoded protein: CASSPRPLERTDTQYF.

The chain links TRBV19 to TRBJ2-3, with D possibly matching TRBD2 (6 bases). The CDR3 sequence is 15 residues long. The germline CDR1 and CDR2 sequences are LNHDA and SQIVND (reference sequence). Trimming took 4 bases from V and 3 from J, leaving 14 bases between them. This CDR3 is CASSKRRERTDTQYF. The CDR3 coding sequence is TGTGCCAGTAGTAAGAGGAGGGAGCGGACAGATACGCAGTATTTT.